The rows below give T cell receptor beta chains drawn from one sample of a study of identical twins. TCRdb reprocessed the 5' RACE reads with MiXCR, giving one entry per CDR3 protein. Counted here are about 1.7 million distinct CDR3 sequences, 25% to 35% occurring once; the ten biggest clones make up approximately 0.29%. The specimen sequenced was cord blood. The origin of the receptors is a newborn girl in good health. The CDR3 runs from the conserved cysteine through the conserved F or W. D genes are given only for firm matches. For some rows the clone size is stated as once, few or many, or as a class when expanded; others skip it.

clone_size | j_call | v_call | d_call | cdr3_nt | cdr3_aa
- | TRBJ2-4 | TRBV3-1 | TRBD2 | TGTGCCAGCAGCCAAGGAGTAGGTTATCTAGCGGGGCCTCCGTACTTC | CASSQGVGYLAGPPYF
- | TRBJ1-1 | TRBV27 | TRBD1 | TGTGCCGGCAGTCATTACAGGGGACAGAACACTGAAGCTTTCTTT | CAGSHYRGQNTEAFF
- | TRBJ2-5 | TRBV4-2 | TRBD2 | TGTGCCAGCAGGATAGAGCGGGGGGAGCAGTACTTC | CASRIERGEQYF
once | TRBJ1-1 | TRBV6-4 | TRBD1 | TGTGCCAGCAGTGAATCGACAGGGTATGGGAACACTGAAGCTTTCTTT | CASSESTGYGNTEAFF
- | TRBJ2-1 | TRBV27 | TRBD2 | TGTGCCAGCAGTTTTCTTAGCGGGAGGGCTTACAATGAGCAGTTCTTC | CASSFLSGRAYNEQFF
few | TRBJ2-1 | TRBV4-1 | - | TGCGCCAGCAGCCAAGACGGGCTAGTCATCTACAATGAGCAGTTCTTC | CASSQDGLVIYNEQFF
- | TRBJ1-2 | TRBV5-4 | - | TGTGCCAGCAGCTTGGATGAAACCCTCAACTATGGCTACACCTTC | CASSLDETLNYGYTF
- | TRBJ1-3 | TRBV18 | - | TGTGCCAGCTCACAGGACAGCCTCTCTGGAAACACCATATATTTT | CASSQDSLSGNTIYF
few | TRBJ2-3 | TRBV5-1 | - | TGCGCCAGCACCGACCAGTCCTCTAGCACAGATACGCAGTATTTT | CASTDQSSSTDTQYF
few | TRBJ1-1 | TRBV12-3/TRBV12-4 | TRBD1 | TGTGCCAGCAGTCAAATACAGGGGAGGAAGACTGAAGCTTTCTTT | CASSQIQGRKTEAFF
few | TRBJ1-1 | TRBV28 | - | TGTGCCAGCAGTTTAGACAGCCTATACACTGAAGCTTTCTTT | CASSLDSLYTEAFF
few | TRBJ1-1 | TRBV7-2 | - | TGTGCCAGCAGCTTAGTGCAGGGAACACTGAACACTGAAGCTTTCTTT | CASSLVQGTLNTEAFF
once | TRBJ2-5 | TRBV5-1 | - | TGCGCCAGCAGCTTGTTGCGTTTCAATGAGCAGTACTTC | CASSLLRFNEQYF
many | TRBJ2-7 | TRBV10-3 | TRBD2 | TGTGCCATCAGTCCCCGCTCTCCGACTAGCGGCGTCCACGAGCAGTACTTC | CAISPRSPTSGVHEQYF
- | TRBJ2-7 | TRBV20-1 | - | TGCAGTGCTCTAGATGGGGTGACCCACGAGCAGTACTTC | CSALDGVTHEQYF
few | TRBJ2-7 | TRBV10-3 | - | TGTGCCATCAGTGCCCCTGGGGGCTACGAGCAGTACTTC | CAISAPGGYEQYF
- | TRBJ2-2 | TRBV27 | - | TGTGCCAGCAGTCGCAGGGCGAACACCGGGGAGCTGTTTTTT | CASSRRANTGELFF
- | TRBJ2-5 | TRBV20-1 | - | TGCAGTGCTAGAGGGGCAGCCCAGGGGACCCAGTACTTC | CSARGAAQGTQYF
- | TRBJ2-1 | TRBV7-6 | - | TGTGCCAGCAGCTCCATGAAAACCGGGAAATACAATGAGCAGTTCTTC | CASSSMKTGKYNEQFF
- | TRBJ1-4 | TRBV15 | - | TGTGCCACCAGCAGAGATAGGTCAGGCGGCGAAAAACTGTTTTTT | CATSRDRSGGEKLFF
few | TRBJ2-1 | TRBV2 | - | TGTGCCAGCAGTGAAGAGATTGAGCAGTTCTTC | CASSEEIEQFF
- | TRBJ2-5 | TRBV10-3 | - | TGTGCCATCAGTGGGGGGCTGGTACCACCGAAGACCCAGCACTTC | CAISGGLVPPKTQHF
- | TRBJ1-2 | TRBV7-2 | - | TGTGCCAGCAGCCGAGTCGGGGTGAGCTATGGCTACACCTTC | CASSRVGVSYGYTF
- | TRBJ2-3 | TRBV11-2 | - | TGTGCCAGCAGCTTAGTCCTAGCAGGGTATGATACGCAGTATTTT | CASSLVLAGYDTQYF
few | TRBJ2-1 | TRBV14 | - | TGTGCCAGCACAGTTGCTAGCTCCAGGGATGAGCAGTTCTTC | CASTVASSRDEQFF
- | TRBJ1-5 | TRBV20-1 | TRBD1 | TGCAGTGCTAATACAGGGGCGACCTATAGCAATCAGCCCCAGCATTTT | CSANTGATYSNQPQHF
- | TRBJ2-1 | TRBV7-8 | TRBD2 | TGTGCCAGCAGCAGGCGGGGGGCTTCCTACAATGAGCAGTTCTTC | CASSRRGASYNEQFF
many | TRBJ1-5 | TRBV3-1 | - | TGTGCCAGCAGCCAACCTAATCAGCCCCAGCATTTT | CASSQPNQPQHF
few | TRBJ2-7 | TRBV29-1 | TRBD1 | TGCAGCGTTCGATCCCGGGACAGGGTGTCCGAGCAGTACTTC | CSVRSRDRVSEQYF
few | TRBJ2-6 | TRBV10-3 | - | TGTGCCATCACTAGTGGGGCCAACGTCCTGACTTTC | CAITSGANVLTF
few | TRBJ1-1 | TRBV7-9 | - | TGTGCCAGCAGCTTATCGGGACCCCTGAACACTGAAGCTTTCTTT | CASSLSGPLNTEAFF
few | TRBJ2-3 | TRBV27 | - | TGTGCCAGCAGTTTATTCGGGGAGGATACGCAGTATTTT | CASSLFGEDTQYF
- | TRBJ2-1 | TRBV20-1 | TRBD1 | TGCAGTGCTAGCAGGGGGCTTTTTCCTCGCTCCTACGAGCAGTTCTTC | CSASRGLFPRSYEQFF
few | TRBJ2-1 | TRBV29-1 | TRBD2 | TGCAGCGTTCTCGGACTCGTGACTAGCGACCCTCACAATGAGCAGTTCTTC | CSVLGLVTSDPHNEQFF
- | TRBJ2-3 | TRBV7-2 | TRBD2 | TGTGCCAGCAGCTTGTCCTCTAGCGGGGGAGGCACAGATACGCAGTATTTT | CASSLSSSGGGTDTQYF
few | TRBJ1-6 | TRBV20-1 | - | TGCAGTGCTAGAGAACGGGGAGGTGTTTCACCCCTCCACTTT | CSARERGGVSPLHF
many | TRBJ1-2 | TRBV24-1 | - | TGTGCCACCAGTGACAGGGGCGGCTATGGCTACACCTTC | CATSDRGGYGYTF
few | TRBJ1-1 | TRBV6-2/TRBV6-3 | - | TGTGCCAGCAACCTCCGAGGCCGGCTGAACACTGAAGCTTTCTTT | CASNLRGRLNTEAFF
- | TRBJ1-2 | TRBV15 | - | TGTGCCGCCAGCAGAGATCGTACGGGAGTCTATGGCTACACCTTC | CAASRDRTGVYGYTF
few | TRBJ1-5 | TRBV12-3/TRBV12-4 | - | TGTGCCAGCAGTTTCGAGGTCAGCAATCAGCCCCAGCATTTT | CASSFEVSNQPQHF
many | TRBJ2-1 | TRBV28 | - | TGTGCCAGCAGTTTATCCGGCCTGCAGTTCTTC | CASSLSGLQFF
many | TRBJ1-5 | TRBV6-6 | - | TGTGCCAGCAGTTCCTCGTGGAGCAATCAGCCCCAGCATTTT | CASSSSWSNQPQHF